These T cell receptor beta chains were read from a single sample in a study of blood T cell repertoires in COVID-19. TCRdb's copy holds only in-frame clones and misses some; the assay was immunoSEQ multiplex PCR. The sample has 250,000 or so clones; 70% to 85% are singletons. Sequences were obtained from peripheral blood. The origin of the receptors is a woman aged 80 or over with acute or convalescent COVID-19. Both conserved end residues are part of each CDR3. The D gene is left open where the match is weak. Size tells how often a clone was seen (once, few, many) or the class of an expanded clone, and some rows leave it out.

clone size	D gene	V gene	J gene	CDR3 protein	CDR3 DNA
.	TRBD1	TRBV10-3	TRBJ1-1	CAISPRQGDTEAFF	TGTGCCATCAGTCCTCGACAGGGGGACACTGAAGCTTTCTTT
.	TRBD2	TRBV6-1	TRBJ2-7	CASSGPGLAASYEQYF	TGTGCCAGCAGTGGACCGGGACTAGCGGCTTCCTACGAGCAGTACTTC
.	.	TRBV5-1	TRBJ2-3	CASSLVVGTDTQYF	TGCGCCAGCAGCTTAGTAGTAGGCACAGATACGCAGTATTTT
.	TRBD2	TRBV18	TRBJ2-3	CASSLTSGGTDTQYF	TGTGCCAGCTCCCTGACTAGCGGGGGCACAGATACGCAGTATTTT
.	.	TRBV7-2	TRBJ1-3	CASSLASTGPSFTFSGNTIYF	TGTGCCAGCAGCTTAGCCTCGACAGGCCCATCCTTTACCTTCTCTGGAAACACCATATATTTT
once	TRBD2	TRBV29-1	TRBJ2-1	CSVGHLAGSSEQFF	TGCAGCGTTGGTCACTTAGCGGGCAGTTCTGAGCAGTTCTTC
once	.	TRBV6-5	TRBJ1-4	CASSYAYRVNDEKLFF	TGTGCCAGCAGTTACGCCTACAGGGTTAACGATGAAAAACTGTTTTTT
.	.	TRBV3-1/TRBV3-2	TRBJ2-5	CASSQAPSGPQETQYF	TGTGCCAGCAGCCAAGCTCCGTCAGGGCCCCAAGAGACCCAGTACTTC
.	.	TRBV13	TRBJ2-2	CASSPYTGELFF	TGTGCCAGCAGCCCGTACACCGGGGAGCTGTTTTTT
.	.	TRBV10-3	TRBJ1-1	CAINRAEDTEAFF	TGTGCCATCAATCGCGCAGAGGACACTGAAGCTTTCTTT
.	TRBD1	TRBV28	TRBJ2-7	CASRLRDRGPYEQYF	TGTGCCAGCAGACTTCGAGACAGGGGGCCTTACGAGCAGTACTTC
.	.	TRBV6-2/TRBV6-3	TRBJ2-1	CASSAHSVYNEQFF	TGTGCCAGCAGTGCTCATAGCGTCTACAATGAGCAGTTCTTC
once	.	TRBV5-6	TRBJ2-1	CASSSNSGEAYNEQFF	TGTGCCAGCAGCTCAAACTCAGGGGAAGCCTACAATGAGCAGTTCTTC
few	.	TRBV27	TRBJ2-7	CASSPGPGVNEQYF	TGTGCCAGCAGTCCCGGACCAGGGGTCAACGAGCAGTACTTC
once	TRBD2	TRBV6-6	TRBJ2-7	CASNGLAINYEQYF	TGTGCCAGCAACGGACTAGCAATAAACTACGAGCAGTACTTC
.	.	TRBV12-3/TRBV12-4	TRBJ1-1	CASSSARDTEAFF	TGTGCCAGCAGTTCCGCCCGGGACACTGAAGCTTTCTTT